This TCR beta chain was recorded in a study of long-term antiretroviral therapy in people with HIV. The CDR3 has 15 residues. Between the trimmed V and J ends, which lost 4 bases and 3 bases, there was a span of 15 bases. Germline V gene sequence: CDR1 MDHEN, CDR2 SYDVKM. Survey-level resolution applied to immunoSEQ assay v3.0. Sequencing used immunoSEQ multiplex PCR; TCRdb keeps in-frame clones, though not all of them. The sample yields 25,000 to 35,000 clones, approximately 85% seen once. V is TRBV28 and J is TRBJ1-2; D gene uncertain. The clonotype originates from a man younger than 35 with HIV. Material: unsorted PBMCs, obtained 0.8 years before starting antiretroviral therapy. This CDR3 reads CASSSQSLRYYGYTF. DNA for the CDR3: TGTGCCAGCAGTTCCCAGTCCCTCCGGTACTATGGCTACACCTTC.